This TCR beta chain was identified during a study of blood T cell repertoires in COVID-19. Study context: Sample material is recorded as cDNA or gDNA derived from T cells, B-cell-depleted T cells, or PBMCs.

The table came from immunoSEQ multiplex PCR; TCRdb's copy has only in-frame clones and leaves some out. The sample lists around 150,000 clones; about 88% were seen once. The ends lost 4 bases at V and 3 bases at J; junction bases unmatched: 7. Germline CDR1 reads SGHNT; CDR2 reads YYREEE (reference sequence). The CDR3 is 15 amino acids. The TCR was taken from a woman older than 75 with acute or convalescent COVID-19. The sequenced material came from peripheral blood. The V and J genes are TRBV5-4 and TRBJ1-1; 9 bases fit TRBD1. The CDR3 reads CASSDGTGRDTEAFF. CDR3 bases: TGTGCCAGCAGCGACGGGACAGGGAGAGACACTGAAGCTTTCTTT. Full variable domain (remainder filled in from reference TRBV5-4 and TRBJ1-1): ETGVTQSPTHLIKTRGQQVTLRCSSQSGHNTVSWYQQALGQGPQFIFQYYREEENGRGNFPPRFSGLQFPNYSSELNVNALELDDSALYLCASSDGTGRDTEAFFGQGTRLTVV.